Below, one T cell receptor beta chain is given with its context. This entry belongs to a study of T cells expressing NK-cell markers. From the 5' RACE reads, TCRdb lists one entry per CDR3 protein and no DNA. Here the sample table reports fewer than 40,000 distinct CDR3 sequences. CDR1 and CDR2 (germline): SGDLS, YYNGEE. The CDR3 runs 18 residues. This TCR derives from a woman aged 18 to 75 in good health. V and J are TRBV9 and TRBJ2-2; there is no DNA to check the TCRdb D call of TRBD1. Sequenced sample: blood T cells: a sorted CD56 or NKG2C T cell subset, CD4+ or CD8+ T cells, or bulk PBMC T cells (not recorded which). The CDR3: CASSVGFRQGANTGELFF.